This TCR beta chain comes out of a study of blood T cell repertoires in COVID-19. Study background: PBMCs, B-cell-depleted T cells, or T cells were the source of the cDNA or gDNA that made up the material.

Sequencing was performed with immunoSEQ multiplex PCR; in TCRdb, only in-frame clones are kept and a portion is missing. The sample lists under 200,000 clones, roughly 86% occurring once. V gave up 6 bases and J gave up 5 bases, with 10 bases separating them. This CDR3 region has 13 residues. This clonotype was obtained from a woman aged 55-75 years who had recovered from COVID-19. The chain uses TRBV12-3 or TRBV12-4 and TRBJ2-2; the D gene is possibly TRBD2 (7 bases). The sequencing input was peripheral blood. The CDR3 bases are TGTGCCAGCAGCAAGGGGGGGACCGGGGAGCTGTTTTTT. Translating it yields CASSKGGTGELFF.